What follows are 15 T cell receptor beta chains derived from one specimen sequenced in a study of cytomegalovirus exposure and HLA in healthy donors. PCR primers comprised 60 Vbeta and 13 Jbeta primers. Sequencing used immunoSEQ multiplex PCR; TCRdb keeps in-frame clones, though not all of them. The repertoire holds roughly 120,000 clones, with 76% as singletons. The sequenced sample was PBMCs. Receptor source: a man aged 50 to 60 in good health and CMV-seronegative.

J is TRBJ2-6 and V is TRBV7-2; 7 bases are a match to TRBD2. The CDR3 contains 17 residues. Germline values: CDR1 SGHTA, CDR2 FQGNSA. The V segment lost 4 bases and the J segment 2 bases; nucleotides outside the gene matches: 8. The CDR3 is CASSSRGAGAGANVLTF. DNA for the CDR3: TGTGCCAGCAGCTCCCGCGGGGCGGGGGCTGGGGCCAACGTCCTGACTTTC.

The gene calls are TRBV6-4 and TRBJ2-1, with 11 bases that match TRBD1. This CDR3 has 14 residues. The V gene's germline CDR1 is MRHNA and CDR2 SNTAGT. Unmatched junction bases numbered 8, after V lost 8 bases and J lost 8 bases. The CDR3 reads CASSSGTGGYEQFF. As DNA, the CDR3 is TGTGCCAGCTCCTCCGGGACAGGGGGTTATGAGCAGTTCTTC.

The V call is TRBV5-6, the J call TRBJ2-5, with D perhaps TRBD1 (6 bases). V dropped 0 bases and J dropped 6 bases, with 9 bases sitting between them. CDR3 length: 13 amino acids. Germline values: CDR1 SGHDT, CDR2 YYEEEE. The CDR3 bases are TGTGCCAGCAGCTTGGCAGGGGTAAAGACCCAGTACTTC. Translated: CASSLAGVKTQYF. The full variable domain, with the rest looked up from reference TRBV5-6 and TRBJ2-5, is DAGVTQSPTHLIKTRGQQVTLRCSPKSGHDTVSWYQQALGQGPQFIFQYYEEEERQRGNFPDRFSGHQFPNYSSELNVNALLLGDSALYLCASSLAGVKTQYFGPGTRLLVL.

The chain employs TRBV28 and TRBJ2-4; D is possibly TRBD2 (5 bases). V lost 5 bases and J lost 7, with 21 bases in between. The germline gives CDR1 MDHEN, CDR2 SYDVKM. The CDR3 contains 16 residues. In nucleotides, the CDR3 is TGTGCCAGCAGTGCCCCTCTAGCAGAGGCCGGGAACATTCAGTACTTC. This encodes CASSAPLAEAGNIQYF.

The chain has TRBV6-1 and TRBJ1-5; D gene unclear. The CDR3 contains 13 residues. V was cut by 0 bases and J by 5 bases, with 5 bases left in between. Germline values: CDR1 MNHNS, CDR2 SASEGT. The CDR3 reads CASSEATHQPQHF. CDR3 coding DNA: TGTGCCAGCAGTGAAGCTACTCATCAGCCCCAGCATTTT.

The chain is built from TRBV4-1 and TRBJ1-2; D may be TRBD1 (6 bases). Germline V gene lookup returns CDR1 MGHRA and CDR2 YSYEKL. V lost 2 bases and J lost 5, with 15 bases in between. This CDR3 has 15 residues. The CDR3 reads CASSQFYREGYGYTF. CDR3 bases: TGCGCCAGCAGCCAATTCTACAGGGAGGGATATGGCTACACCTTC.

J is TRBJ2-3 and V is TRBV2; 7 bases line up with TRBD1. CDR3 length: 15 residues. V lost 7 bases and J lost 1; bases outside the gene matches: 8. Germline assignment: CDR1 SNHLY and CDR2 FYNNEI. Here the CDR3 reads CASNNRGLGTDTQYF. In DNA, the CDR3 is TGTGCCAGCAATAACAGGGGTCTTGGCACAGATACGCAGTATTTT.

The chain recombines TRBV19 with TRBJ1-1, with 8 bases fitting TRBD1. The V and J ends lost 5 bases and 3 bases, in that order; junction bases with no gene match: 8. The V gene's germline CDR1 is LNHDA and CDR2 SQIVND (reference sequence). The CDR3 runs 15 residues. CDR3 amino acids: CASSLQTGADTEAFF. In nucleotides, the CDR3 is TGTGCCAGTAGTCTACAGACAGGGGCGGACACTGAAGCTTTCTTT. The whole variable domain, remainder taken from reference TRBV19 and TRBJ1-1, is DGGITQSPKYLFRKEGQNVTLSCEQNLNHDAMYWYRQDPGQGLRLIYYSQIVNDFQKGDIAEGYSVSREKKESFPLTVTSAQKNPTAFYLCASSLQTGADTEAFFGQGTRLTVV.

V and J are TRBV5-5 and TRBJ1-5; D remains ambiguous. The germline CDR1 and CDR2 sequences are SGHKS and YYEKEE (reference sequence). V was shortened by 0 bases and J by 7 bases, with 8 bases between the two germline ends. The CDR3 spans 13 residues. The CDR3 region is CASSLEPGQPQHF. The CDR3 nucleotides are TGTGCCAGCAGCTTGGAACCCGGGCAGCCCCAGCATTTT.

J is TRBJ2-3 and V is TRBV25-1, with 13 bases that match TRBD2. V lost 3 bases, J lost 3 bases, and 9 bases stayed unmatched. The CDR3 contains 18 residues. Germline CDR1 is MGHDK and CDR2 is SYGVNS. CDR3: CASSDTSGGATGTDTQYF. The CDR3 bases are TGTGCCAGCAGTGACACTAGCGGGGGGGCAACCGGTACAGATACGCAGTATTTT.

This clone was counted once. The CDR3 is CASSSGGPRRPQHF. CDR3 DNA: TGTGCCAGCTCGTCAGGAGGGCCTAGGCGGCCCCAGCATTTT. The gene calls are TRBV9 and TRBJ1-5; D is unclear. CDR1 is SGDLS, CDR2 YYNGEE, per germline. Trimming removed 7 bases from V and 9 bases from J, with 20 bases in between. This CDR3 is 14 amino acids long.

The chain uses TRBV6-5 and TRBJ2-7, with D perhaps matching TRBD1 (6 bases). The germline V and J ends were trimmed by 5 bases and 3 bases, with 17 bases remaining between them. The germline gives CDR1 MNHEY, CDR2 SVGAGI. The length of the CDR3 is 15 residues. In DNA form, the CDR3 reads TGTGCCAGCAGTCTAACAGGGCCTGGCTTCTACGAGCAGTACTTC. It yields the protein CASSLTGPGFYEQYF.

The chain carries TRBV7-2 and TRBJ2-1; no reliable D call. Trimming cost V 0 bases and J 7 bases, with 10 bases left between them. The CDR3 totals 14 residues. The germline gives CDR1 SGHTA, CDR2 FQGNSA. The CDR3 DNA sequence: TGTGCCAGCAGCTTAGCGCTAGATAGGAATGAGCAGTTCTTC. Translating gives CASSLALDRNEQFF.

The chain links TRBV27 to TRBJ1-1; the match to TRBD1 covers 8 bases. The CDR3 runs 17 residues. CDR1 MNHEY and CDR2 SMNVEV come from the germline V gene (reference sequence). The trim removed 3 bases at V and 0 bases at J, leaving 9 bases unmatched. CDR3 amino acids: CASSFQDRGGLNTEAFF. The CDR3 DNA is TGTGCCAGCAGTTTCCAAGACAGGGGCGGACTGAACACTGAAGCTTTCTTT.

This clone was detected only a few times. The V gene is TRBV6-5, the J gene TRBJ2-5; TRBD1 might be the D (6 bases). This CDR3 is 14 amino acids long. The germline V and J ends were trimmed by 3 bases and 5 bases, with 13 bases remaining between them. Germline lookup yields CDR1 MNHEY and CDR2 SVGAGI. CDR3 DNA: TGTGCCAGCAGTTATTCGGGACAAAGGGAGACCCAGTACTTC. This translates into CASSYSGQRETQYF.